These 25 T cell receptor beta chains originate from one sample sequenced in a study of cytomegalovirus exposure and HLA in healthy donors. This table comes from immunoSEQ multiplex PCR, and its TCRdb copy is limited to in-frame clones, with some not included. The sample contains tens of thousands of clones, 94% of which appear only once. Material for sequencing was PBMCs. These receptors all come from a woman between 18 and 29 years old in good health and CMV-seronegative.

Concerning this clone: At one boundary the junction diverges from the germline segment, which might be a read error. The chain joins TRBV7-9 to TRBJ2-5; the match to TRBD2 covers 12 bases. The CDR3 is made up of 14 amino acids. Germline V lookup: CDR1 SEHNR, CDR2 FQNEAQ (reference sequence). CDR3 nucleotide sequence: TGTGCCAGCAGCCTAGCGGGGGGGGGAGAGACCCAGTACTTC. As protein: CASSLAGGGETQYF.

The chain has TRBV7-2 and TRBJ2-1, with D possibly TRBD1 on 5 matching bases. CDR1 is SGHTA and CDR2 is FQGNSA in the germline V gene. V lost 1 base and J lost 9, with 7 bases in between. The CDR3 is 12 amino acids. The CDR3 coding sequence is TGTGCCAGCAGCTTAGTCAGGGCTGAGCAGTTCTTC. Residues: CASSLVRAEQFF.

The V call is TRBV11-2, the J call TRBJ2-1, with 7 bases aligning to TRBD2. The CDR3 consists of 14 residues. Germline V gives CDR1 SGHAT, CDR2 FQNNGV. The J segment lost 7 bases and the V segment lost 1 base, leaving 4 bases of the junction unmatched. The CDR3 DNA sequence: TGTGCCAGCAGCTTAGCGGGGGGAGTAAATGAGCAGTTCTTC. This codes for CASSLAGGVNEQFF. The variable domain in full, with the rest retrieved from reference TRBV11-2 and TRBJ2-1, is EAGVAQSPRYKIIEKRQSVAFWCNPISGHATLYWYQQILGQGPKLLIQFQNNGVVDDSQLPKDRFSAERLKGVDSTLKIQPAKLEDSAVYLCASSLAGGVNEQFFGPGTRLTVL.

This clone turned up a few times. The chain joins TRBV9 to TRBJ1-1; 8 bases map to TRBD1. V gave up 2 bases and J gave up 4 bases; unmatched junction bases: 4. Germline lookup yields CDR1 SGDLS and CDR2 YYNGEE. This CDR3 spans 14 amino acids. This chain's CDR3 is CASSVSTGGTEAFF. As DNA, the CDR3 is TGTGCCAGCAGCGTCAGTACAGGGGGCACTGAAGCTTTCTTT.

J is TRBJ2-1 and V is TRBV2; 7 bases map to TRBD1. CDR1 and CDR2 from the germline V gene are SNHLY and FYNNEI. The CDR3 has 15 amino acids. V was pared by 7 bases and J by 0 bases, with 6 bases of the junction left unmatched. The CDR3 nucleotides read TGTGCCAGCATGGGGGACAGAGCCTCCTACAATGAGCAGTTCTTC. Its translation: CASMGDRASYNEQFF.

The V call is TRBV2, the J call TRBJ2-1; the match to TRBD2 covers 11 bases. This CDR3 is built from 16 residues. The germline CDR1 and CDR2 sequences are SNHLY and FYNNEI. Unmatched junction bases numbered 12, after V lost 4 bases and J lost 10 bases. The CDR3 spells CASSVLAGDAVVEQFF. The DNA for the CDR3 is TGTGCCAGCAGTGTACTAGCGGGGGACGCAGTGGTGGAGCAGTTCTTC.

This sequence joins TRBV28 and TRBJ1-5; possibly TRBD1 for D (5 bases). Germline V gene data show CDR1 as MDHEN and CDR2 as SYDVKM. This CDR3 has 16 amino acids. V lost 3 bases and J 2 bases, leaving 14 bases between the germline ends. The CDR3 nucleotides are TGTGCCAGCAGTTTTAGAGCAGGGTATGGCAATCAGCCCCAGCATTTT. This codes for CASSFRAGYGNQPQHF.

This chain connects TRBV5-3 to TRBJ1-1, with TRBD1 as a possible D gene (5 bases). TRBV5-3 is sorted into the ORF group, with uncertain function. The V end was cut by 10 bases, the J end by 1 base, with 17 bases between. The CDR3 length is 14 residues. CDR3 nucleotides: TGTGCCCTGTACGGCGGGAGGGGGAACACTGAAGCTTTCTTT. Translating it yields CALYGGRGNTEAFF.

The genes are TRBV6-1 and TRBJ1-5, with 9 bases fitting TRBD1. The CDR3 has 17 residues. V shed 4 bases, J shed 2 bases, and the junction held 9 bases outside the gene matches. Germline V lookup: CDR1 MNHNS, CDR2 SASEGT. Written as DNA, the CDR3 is TGTGCCAGCAGTGCCTGGACAGGGGTGGTCGGCAATCAGCCCCAGCATTTT. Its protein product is CASSAWTGVVGNQPQHF.

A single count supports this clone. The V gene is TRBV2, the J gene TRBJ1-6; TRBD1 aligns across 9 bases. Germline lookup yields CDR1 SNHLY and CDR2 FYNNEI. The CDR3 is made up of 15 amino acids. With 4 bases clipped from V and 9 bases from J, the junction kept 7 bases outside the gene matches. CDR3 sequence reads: CASSAGTGIRSPLHF. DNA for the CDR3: TGTGCCAGCAGTGCCGGGACAGGGATTCGTTCACCCCTCCACTTT.

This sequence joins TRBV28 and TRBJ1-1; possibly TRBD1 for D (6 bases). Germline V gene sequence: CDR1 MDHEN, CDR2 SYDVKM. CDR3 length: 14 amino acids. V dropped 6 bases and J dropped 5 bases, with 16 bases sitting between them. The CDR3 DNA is TGTGCCAGCAGCTCCGCAGGGGTTTGGACTGAAGCTTTCTTT. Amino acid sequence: CASSSAGVWTEAFF.

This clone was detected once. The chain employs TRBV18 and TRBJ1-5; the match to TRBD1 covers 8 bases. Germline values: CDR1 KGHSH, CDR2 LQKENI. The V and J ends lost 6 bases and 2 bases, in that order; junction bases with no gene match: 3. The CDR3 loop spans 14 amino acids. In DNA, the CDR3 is TGTGCCAGCTCCCAGACAGGGGGCAATCAGCCCCAGCATTTT. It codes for CASSQTGGNQPQHF.

CDR3 DNA sequence: TGTGCCAGCAGTGGGGAGACAGGGAGTTCACCCCTCCACTTT. This gives the protein CASSGETGSSPLHF. This chain connects TRBV2 to TRBJ1-6; 7 bases match TRBD1. This CDR3 spans 14 amino acids. Germline loops: CDR1 SNHLY, CDR2 FYNNEI. The V gene end was trimmed by 4 bases and the J gene end by 9 bases; junction bases not matched to a gene: 6.

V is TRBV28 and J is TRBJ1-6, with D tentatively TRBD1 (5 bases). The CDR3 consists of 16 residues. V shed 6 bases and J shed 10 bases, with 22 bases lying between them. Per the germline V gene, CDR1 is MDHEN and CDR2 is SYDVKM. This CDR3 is CASSYGGVAFWSPLHF. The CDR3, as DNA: TGTGCCAGCAGCTATGGGGGGGTCGCCTTCTGGTCACCCCTCCACTTT. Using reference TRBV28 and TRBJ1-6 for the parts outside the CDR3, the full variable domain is DVKVTQSSRYLVKRTGEKVFLECVQDMDHENMFWYRQDPGLGLRLIYFSYDVKMKEKGDIPEGYSVSREKKERFSLILESASTNQTSMYLCASSYGGVAFWSPLHFGNGTRLTVT.

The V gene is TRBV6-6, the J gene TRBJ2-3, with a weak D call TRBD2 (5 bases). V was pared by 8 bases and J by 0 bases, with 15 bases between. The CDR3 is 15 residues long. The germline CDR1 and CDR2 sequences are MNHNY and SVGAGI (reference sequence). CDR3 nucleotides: TGTGCCAGCTTTCGGGGAATCACTAGCACAGATACGCAGTATTTT. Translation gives CASFRGITSTDTQYF.

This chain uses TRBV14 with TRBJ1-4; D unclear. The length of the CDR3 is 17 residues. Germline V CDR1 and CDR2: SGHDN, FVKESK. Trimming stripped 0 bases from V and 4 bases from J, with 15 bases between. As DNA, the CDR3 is TGTGCCAGCAGCCAAGACCACAGTCGCCCGTTTAATGAAAAACTGTTTTTT. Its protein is CASSQDHSRPFNEKLFF.

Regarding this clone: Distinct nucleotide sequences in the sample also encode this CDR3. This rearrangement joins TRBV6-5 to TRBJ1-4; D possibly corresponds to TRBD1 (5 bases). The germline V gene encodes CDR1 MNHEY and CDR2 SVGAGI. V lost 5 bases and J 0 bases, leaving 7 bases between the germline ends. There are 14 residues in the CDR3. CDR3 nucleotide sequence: TGTGCCAGCAGTCGGGGGGCAACTAATGAAAAACTGTTTTTT. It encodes CASSRGATNEKLFF.

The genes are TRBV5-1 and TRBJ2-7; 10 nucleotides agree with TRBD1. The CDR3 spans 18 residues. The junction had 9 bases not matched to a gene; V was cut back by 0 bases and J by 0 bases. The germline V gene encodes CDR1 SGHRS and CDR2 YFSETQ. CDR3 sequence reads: CASSLAPGQGSYSYEQYF. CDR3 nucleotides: TGCGCCAGCAGCTTGGCCCCGGGACAGGGGTCTTACTCCTACGAGCAGTACTTC.

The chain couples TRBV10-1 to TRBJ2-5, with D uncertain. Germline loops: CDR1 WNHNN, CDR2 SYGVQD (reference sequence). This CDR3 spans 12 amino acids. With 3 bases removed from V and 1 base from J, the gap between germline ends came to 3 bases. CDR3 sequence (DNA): TGCGCCAGCAGTGAAGCCCAAGAGACCCAGTACTTC. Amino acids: CASSEAQETQYF.

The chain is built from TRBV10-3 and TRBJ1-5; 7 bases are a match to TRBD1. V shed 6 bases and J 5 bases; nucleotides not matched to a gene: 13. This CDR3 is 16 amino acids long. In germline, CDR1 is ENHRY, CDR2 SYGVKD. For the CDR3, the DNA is TGTGCCATCAGCCTGGGCGACAGGGACTCGTATCAGCCCCAGCATTTT. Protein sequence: CAISLGDRDSYQPQHF.

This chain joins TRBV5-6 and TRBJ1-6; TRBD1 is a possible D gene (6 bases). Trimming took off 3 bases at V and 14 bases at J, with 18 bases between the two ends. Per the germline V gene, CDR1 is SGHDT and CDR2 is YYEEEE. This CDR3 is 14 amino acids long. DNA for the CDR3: TGTGCCAGCAGCTCCTTCGACGAGAACAGGGCCCTCCACTTT. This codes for CASSSFDENRALHF.

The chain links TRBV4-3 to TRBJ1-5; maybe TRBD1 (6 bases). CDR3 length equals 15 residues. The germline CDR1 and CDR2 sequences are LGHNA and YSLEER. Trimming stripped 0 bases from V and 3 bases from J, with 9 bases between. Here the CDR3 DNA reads TGCGCCAGCAGCCAAGACGGACAGTCCAATCAGCCCCAGCATTTT. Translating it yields CASSQDGQSNQPQHF.

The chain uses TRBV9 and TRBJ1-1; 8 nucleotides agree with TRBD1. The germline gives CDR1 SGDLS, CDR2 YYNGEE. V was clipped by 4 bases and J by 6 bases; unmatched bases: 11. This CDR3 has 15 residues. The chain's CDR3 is CASSLVGQGASEAFF. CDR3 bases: TGTGCCAGCAGCCTTGTTGGACAGGGAGCCTCTGAAGCTTTCTTT.

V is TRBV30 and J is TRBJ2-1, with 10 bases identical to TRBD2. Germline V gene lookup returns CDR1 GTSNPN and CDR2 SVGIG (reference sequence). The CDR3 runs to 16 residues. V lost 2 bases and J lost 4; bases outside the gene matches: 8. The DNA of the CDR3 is TGTGCCTGGAGTCCCTTTACTAGCGGGGATTACAATGAGCAGTTCTTC. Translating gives CAWSPFTSGDYNEQFF. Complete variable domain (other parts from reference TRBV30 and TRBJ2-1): SQTIHQWPATLVQPVGSPLSLECTVEGTSNPNLYWYRQAAGRGLQLLFYSVGIGQISSEVPQNLSASRPQDRQFILSSKKLLLSDSGFYLCAWSPFTSGDYNEQFFGPGTRLTVL.

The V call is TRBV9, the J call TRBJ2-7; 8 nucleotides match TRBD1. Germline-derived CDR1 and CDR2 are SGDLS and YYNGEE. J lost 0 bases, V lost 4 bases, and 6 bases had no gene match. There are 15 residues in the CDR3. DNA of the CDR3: TGTGCCAGCAGCCCCTCGGGACAGGTCTCCTACGAGCAGTACTTC. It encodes CASSPSGQVSYEQYF.